Below, 7 T cell receptor beta chains from the same sample are listed, as sequenced in a study of T cell responses to AZD1222 COVID-19 vaccine. Produced via immunoSEQ multiplex PCR; TCRdb's table is partial and in-frame only. The sample has some 140,000 clones; 70% to 90% are singletons. Sequencing used peripheral blood, obtained on day 0 of MenACWY control vaccination. The receptors derive from an adult in good health.

The genes are TRBV12-5 and TRBJ1-2, with 10 bases that match TRBD1. V lost 5 bases to trimming and J lost 6 bases; unmatched junction nucleotides: 9. CDR3 length equals 15 residues. CDR1 is LGHNT and CDR2 is FRNRAP in the germline V gene. The CDR3 here is CASGGRDRGRHGYTF. The CDR3 DNA reads TGTGCTAGTGGTGGCCGGGACAGGGGACGTCATGGCTACACCTTC.

The genes are TRBV11-2 and TRBJ1-4; a possible D gene is TRBD1 (5 bases). This CDR3 contains 14 residues. Germline V gene lookup returns CDR1 SGHAT and CDR2 FQNNGV. The V end lost 3 bases, the J end lost 8 bases, and 13 bases lay between the germline ends. This CDR3 is CASSLYGQGEKLFF. Here the CDR3 DNA reads TGTGCCAGCAGCTTGTATGGGCAGGGCGAAAAACTGTTTTTT. The whole variable domain, filled in from reference TRBV11-2 and TRBJ1-4, reads EAGVAQSPRYKIIEKRQSVAFWCNPISGHATLYWYQQILGQGPKLLIQFQNNGVVDDSQLPKDRFSAERLKGVDSTLKIQPAKLEDSAVYLCASSLYGQGEKLFFGSGTQLSVL.

In this sample, this clone turned up once. The V gene is TRBV6-6, the J gene TRBJ2-7; D might be TRBD2 (5 bases). V lost 5 bases, J lost 7 bases, and 18 bases lay in between. Germline-derived CDR1 and CDR2 are MNHNY and SVGAGI (reference sequence). This CDR3 region has 14 residues. CDR3 DNA: TGTGCCAGCAGTCTAAACGCGGGTTCGGGTGAGCAGTACGTC. Translating it yields CASSLNAGSGEQYV.

V gene TRBV12-3 or TRBV12-4 combines with J gene TRBJ2-1; D is uncertain. V was shortened by 6 bases and J by 13 bases, with 13 bases between the two germline ends. This CDR3 has 11 residues. CDR3 sequence (DNA): TGTGCCAGCAGCCCGGCCTCTTCACAGTTCTTC. Amino acid sequence: CASSPASSQFF.

This clone was seen more than once but under ten times. This rearrangement joins TRBV18 to TRBJ2-7; 9 bases are a match to TRBD2. V trimming: 6 bases; J trimming: 7 bases; junction bases outside the gene matches: 16. This CDR3 has 16 amino acids. The germline gives CDR1 KGHSH, CDR2 LQKENI. CDR3 DNA: TGTGCCAGCTCTCACACTGCTAGCGGGAATTCGGAAGAGCAGTACTTC. This codes for CASSHTASGNSEEQYF.

The rearrangement uses TRBV18 and TRBJ1-2, with a tentative D call TRBD1 (6 bases). Per the germline V gene, CDR1 is KGHSH and CDR2 is LQKENI. CDR3 length: 13 amino acids. V lost 4 bases, J lost 2 bases, and 8 bases lay in between. CDR3 in amino acids: CASSQGGNYGYTF. The CDR3 DNA reads as TGTGCCAGCTCACAGGGGGGCAACTATGGCTACACCTTC.

J is TRBJ1-2 and V is TRBV19; 7 positions agree with TRBD1. The trim removed 6 bases at V and 3 bases at J, leaving 10 bases unmatched. Germline assignment: CDR1 LNHDA and CDR2 SQIVND (reference sequence). This CDR3 has 15 residues. The CDR3: CASRNPGTDYYGYTF. The CDR3 coding sequence is TGTGCCAGTAGGAACCCCGGGACAGATTACTATGGCTACACCTTC.